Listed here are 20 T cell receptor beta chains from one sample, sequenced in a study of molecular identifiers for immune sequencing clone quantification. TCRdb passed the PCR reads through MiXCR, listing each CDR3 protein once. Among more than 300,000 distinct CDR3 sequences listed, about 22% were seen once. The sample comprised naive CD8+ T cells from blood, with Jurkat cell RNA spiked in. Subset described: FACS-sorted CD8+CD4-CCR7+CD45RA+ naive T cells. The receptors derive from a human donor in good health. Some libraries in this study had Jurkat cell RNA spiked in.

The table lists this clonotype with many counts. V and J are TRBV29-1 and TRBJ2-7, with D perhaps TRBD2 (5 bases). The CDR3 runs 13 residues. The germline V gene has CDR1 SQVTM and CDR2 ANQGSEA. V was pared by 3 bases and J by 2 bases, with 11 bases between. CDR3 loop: CSVDFVGTYEQYF. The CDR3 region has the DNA TGCAGCGTTGATTTCGTCGGGACCTACGAGCAGTACTTC.

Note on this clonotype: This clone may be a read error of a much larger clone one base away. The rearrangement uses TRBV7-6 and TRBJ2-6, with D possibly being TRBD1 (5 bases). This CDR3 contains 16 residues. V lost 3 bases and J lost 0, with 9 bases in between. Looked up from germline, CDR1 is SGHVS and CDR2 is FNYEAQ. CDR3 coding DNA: TGTGCCAGCAGCTTTGAGACAGCCTCTGGGGCCAACGTCCTGACTTTC. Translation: CASSFETASGANVLTF.

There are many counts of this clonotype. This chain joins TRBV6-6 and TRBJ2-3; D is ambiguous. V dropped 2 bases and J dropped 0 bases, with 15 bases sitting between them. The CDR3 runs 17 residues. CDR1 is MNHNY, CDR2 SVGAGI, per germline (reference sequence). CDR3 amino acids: CASSYLTMVGSTDTQYF. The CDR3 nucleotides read TGTGCCAGCAGTTACCTGACGATGGTGGGGAGCACAGATACGCAGTATTTT.

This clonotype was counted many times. CDR3: CASSQDRLAGGAEAFF. CDR3 coding DNA: TGCGCCAGCAGCCAAGATCGGCTTGCGGGGGGGGCTGAAGCTTTCTTT. The rearrangement joins TRBV4-1 to TRBJ1-1, with D possibly being TRBD1 (5 bases). CDR1 is MGHRA, CDR2 YSYEKL, per germline. The germline V and J ends were trimmed by 0 bases and 6 bases, with 17 bases remaining between them. The CDR3 consists of 16 residues.

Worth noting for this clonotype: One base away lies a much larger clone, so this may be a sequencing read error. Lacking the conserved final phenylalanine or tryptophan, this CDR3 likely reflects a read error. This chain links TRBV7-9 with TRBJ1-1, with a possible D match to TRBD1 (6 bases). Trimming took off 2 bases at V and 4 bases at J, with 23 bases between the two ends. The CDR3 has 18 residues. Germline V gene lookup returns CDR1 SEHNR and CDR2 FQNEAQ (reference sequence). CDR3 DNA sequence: TGTGCCAGCAGCTTACCAATGGCGGTAAGGCAGGGGCCCACTGAAGCTTTCTCT. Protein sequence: CASSLPMAVRQGPTEAFS.

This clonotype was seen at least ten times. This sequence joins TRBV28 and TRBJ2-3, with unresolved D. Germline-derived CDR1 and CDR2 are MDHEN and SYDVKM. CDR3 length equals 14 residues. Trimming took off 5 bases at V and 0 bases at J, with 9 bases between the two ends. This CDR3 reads CASSQTSSTDTQYF. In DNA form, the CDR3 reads TGTGCCAGCAGTCAAACCTCTAGCACAGATACGCAGTATTTT.

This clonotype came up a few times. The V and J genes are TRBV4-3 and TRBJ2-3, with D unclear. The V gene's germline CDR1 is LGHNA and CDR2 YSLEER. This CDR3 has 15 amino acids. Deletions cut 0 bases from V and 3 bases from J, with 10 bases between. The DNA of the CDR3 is TGCGCCAGCAGCCAAGATCGATCTACGACAGATACGCAGTATTTT. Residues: CASSQDRSTTDTQYF.

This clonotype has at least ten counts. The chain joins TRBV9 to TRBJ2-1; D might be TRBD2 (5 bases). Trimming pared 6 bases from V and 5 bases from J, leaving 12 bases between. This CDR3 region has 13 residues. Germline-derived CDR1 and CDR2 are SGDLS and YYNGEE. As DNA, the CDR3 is TGTGCCAGCACGGGATTCCGTGACAATGAGCAGTTCTTC. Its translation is CASTGFRDNEQFF. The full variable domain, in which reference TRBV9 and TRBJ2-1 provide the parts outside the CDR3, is DSGVTQTPKHLITATGQRVTLRCSPRSGDLSVYWYQQSLDQGLQFLIQYYNGEERAKGNILERFSAQQFPDLHSELNLSSLELGDSALYFCASTGFRDNEQFFGPGTRLTVL.

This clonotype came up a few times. CDR3 in DNA: TGTGCCAGCAGCTTCCCATCTGAGGAAGAAGCGGGGAAGTACCAAGAGACCCAGTACTTC. Protein sequence: CASSFPSEEEAGKYQETQYF. This chain connects TRBV11-2 to TRBJ2-5; 7 bases line up with TRBD2. Per germline, CDR1 SGHAT and CDR2 FQNNGV. The CDR3 runs 20 residues. V dropped 3 bases and J dropped 0; count of bases not matched to a gene: 19. Together with reference TRBV11-2 and TRBJ2-5, the CDR3 gives the full variable domain: EAGVAQSPRYKIIEKRQSVAFWCNPISGHATLYWYQQILGQGPKLLIQFQNNGVVDDSQLPKDRFSAERLKGVDSTLKIQPAKLEDSAVYLCASSFPSEEEAGKYQETQYFGPGTRLLVL.

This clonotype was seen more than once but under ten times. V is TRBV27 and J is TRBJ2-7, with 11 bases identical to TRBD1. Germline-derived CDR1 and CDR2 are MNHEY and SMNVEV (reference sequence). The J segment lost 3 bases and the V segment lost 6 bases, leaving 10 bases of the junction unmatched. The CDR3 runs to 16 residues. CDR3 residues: CASSSRDRGLYYEQYF. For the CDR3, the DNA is TGTGCCAGCAGCTCCCGGGACAGGGGGTTATACTACGAGCAGTACTTC.

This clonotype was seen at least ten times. The CDR3 reads CASSLGGTDEAFF. CDR3 DNA sequence: TGCGCCAGCAGCTTGGGGGGGACCGATGAAGCTTTCTTT. This rearrangement joins TRBV5-1 to TRBJ1-1; possible D gene TRBD1, 5 bases. The CDR3 has 13 amino acids. V was trimmed by 0 bases and J by 7 bases, leaving 10 bases between them. Germline assignment: CDR1 SGHRS and CDR2 YFSETQ.

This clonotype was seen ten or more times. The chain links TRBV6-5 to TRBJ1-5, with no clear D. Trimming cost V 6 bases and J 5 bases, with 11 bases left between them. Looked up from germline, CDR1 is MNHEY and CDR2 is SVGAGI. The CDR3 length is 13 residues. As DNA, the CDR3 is TGTGCCAGCAGCTCCAGGCTCGATCAGCCCCAGCATTTT. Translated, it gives CASSSRLDQPQHF.

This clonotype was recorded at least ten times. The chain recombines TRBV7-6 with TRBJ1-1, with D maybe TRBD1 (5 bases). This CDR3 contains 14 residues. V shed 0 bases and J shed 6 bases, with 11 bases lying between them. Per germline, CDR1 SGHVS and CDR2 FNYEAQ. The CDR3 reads CASSLALRGAEAFF. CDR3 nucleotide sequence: TGTGCCAGCAGCTTAGCGCTGCGGGGGGCTGAAGCTTTCTTT.

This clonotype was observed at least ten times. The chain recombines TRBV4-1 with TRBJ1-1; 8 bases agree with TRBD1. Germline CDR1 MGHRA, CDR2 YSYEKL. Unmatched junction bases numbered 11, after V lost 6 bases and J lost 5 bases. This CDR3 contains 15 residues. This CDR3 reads CASRDRTGTITEAFF. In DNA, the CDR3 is TGCGCCAGCAGGGACAGGACAGGGACGATTACTGAAGCTTTCTTT.

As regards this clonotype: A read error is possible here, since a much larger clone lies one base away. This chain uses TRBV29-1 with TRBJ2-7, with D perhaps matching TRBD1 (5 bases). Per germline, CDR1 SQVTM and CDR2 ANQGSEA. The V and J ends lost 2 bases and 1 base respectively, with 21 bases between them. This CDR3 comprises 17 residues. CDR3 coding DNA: TGCAGCGTTGAAATCCAAGGACGCGGACATGGGTCCTACGAGCAGTACTTC. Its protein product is CSVEIQGRGHGSYEQYF.

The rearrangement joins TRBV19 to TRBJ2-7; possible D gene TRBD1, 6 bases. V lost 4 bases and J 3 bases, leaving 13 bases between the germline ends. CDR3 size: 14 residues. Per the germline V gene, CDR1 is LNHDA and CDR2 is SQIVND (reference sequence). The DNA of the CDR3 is TGTGCCAGTAGTAACGACGGCAGGGGCTACGAGCAGTACTTC. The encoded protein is CASSNDGRGYEQYF. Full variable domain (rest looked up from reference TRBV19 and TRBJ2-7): DGGITQSPKYLFRKEGQNVTLSCEQNLNHDAMYWYRQDPGQGLRLIYYSQIVNDFQKGDIAEGYSVSREKKESFPLTVTSAQKNPTAFYLCASSNDGRGYEQYFGPGTRLTVT.

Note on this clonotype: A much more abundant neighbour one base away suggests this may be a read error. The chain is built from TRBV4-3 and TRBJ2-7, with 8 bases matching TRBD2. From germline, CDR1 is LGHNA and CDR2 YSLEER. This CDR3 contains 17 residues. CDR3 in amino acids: CASGQEVAGLGTYEQYF. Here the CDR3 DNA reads TGCGCCAGCGGCCAAGAGGTAGCGGGACTCGGAACCTACGAGCAGTACTTC.

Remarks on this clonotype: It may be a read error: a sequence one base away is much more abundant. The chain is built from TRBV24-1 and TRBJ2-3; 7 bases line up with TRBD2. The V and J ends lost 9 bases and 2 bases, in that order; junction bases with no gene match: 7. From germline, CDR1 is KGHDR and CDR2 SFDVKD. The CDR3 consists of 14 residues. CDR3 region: CATGDLADTDTQYF. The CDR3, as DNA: TGTGCCACCGGCGACCTAGCGGACACAGATACGCAGTATTTT.

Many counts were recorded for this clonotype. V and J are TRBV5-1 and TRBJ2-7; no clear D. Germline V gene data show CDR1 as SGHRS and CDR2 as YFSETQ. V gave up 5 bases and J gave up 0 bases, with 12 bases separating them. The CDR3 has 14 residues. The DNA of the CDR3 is TGCGCCAGCAGTTACGACACACTCTCCTACGAGCAGTACTTC. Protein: CASSYDTLSYEQYF.

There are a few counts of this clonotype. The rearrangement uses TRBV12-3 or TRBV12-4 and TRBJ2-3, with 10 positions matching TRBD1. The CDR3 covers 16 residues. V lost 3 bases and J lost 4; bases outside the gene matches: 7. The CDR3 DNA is TGTGCCAGCAGTTTTCCCCCGGGACAGGGGCCAGATACGCAGTATTTT. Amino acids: CASSFPPGQGPDTQYF.